This TCR beta chain derives from a study of T cell changes during pregnancy in multiple sclerosis (dated by TCRdb to the late 2010s). In terms of the full investigation: In women with multiple sclerosis, the researchers looked at how the T cell repertoire shifted as pregnancy progressed.

From the germline V gene, CDR1 is SQVTM and CDR2 is ANQGSEA. Inclusive of the bounding cysteine and phenylalanine, the CDR3 is 11 residues long. Just CDR3 DNA is preserved here, 33 bases in frame from base 1. Trimming takes 6 bases from V and 7 bases from J, and the germline ends sit 13 bases apart. Turning to this clone: Its antigen has not been determined. Qualities for individual bases were not recorded, and no much larger clone is one base off.

Library creation used the immunoSEQ multiplex PCR assay. TCRdb provides this immuneACCESS table in a form limited to in-frame rearrangements. Some clones are lacking; in checked studies, under half of them reflect an unresolved V gene, and why the rest are absent is not known. The sample table holds approximately 90,000 clones, of which about 93% were seen once. About 0.78% of the sample is held by the ten biggest clonotypes. The chain is assembled from TRBV29-1 and TRBJ2-7; TRBD1 could be the D gene, as 5 bases match. The sequencing used peripheral blood, collected in the third trimester of pregnancy. The TCR sequence derives from a female donor with multiple sclerosis, enrolled in a pregnancy study. The nucleotides read TGCAGCGTGGATACTCCAGGGGAGCAGTACTTC. Its translation is CSVDTPGEQYF.